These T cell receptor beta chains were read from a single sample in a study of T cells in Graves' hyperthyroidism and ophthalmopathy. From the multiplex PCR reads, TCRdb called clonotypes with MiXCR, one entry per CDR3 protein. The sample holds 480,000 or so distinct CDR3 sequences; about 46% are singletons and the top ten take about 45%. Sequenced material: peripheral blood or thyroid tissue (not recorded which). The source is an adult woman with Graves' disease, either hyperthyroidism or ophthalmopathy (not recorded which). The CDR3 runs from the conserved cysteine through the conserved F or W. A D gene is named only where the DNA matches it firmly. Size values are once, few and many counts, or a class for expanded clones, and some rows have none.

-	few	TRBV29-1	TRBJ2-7	CSLAGGYEQYF	TGCAGCTTGGCCGGGGGCTACGAGCAGTACTTC
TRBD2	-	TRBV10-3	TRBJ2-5	CAISDPSGEQETQYF	TGTGCCATCAGTGACCCTAGCGGGGAGCAAGAGACCCAGTACTTC
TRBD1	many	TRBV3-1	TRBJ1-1	CASSHPKGQGGTEAFF	TGTGCCAGCAGCCACCCTAAGGGACAGGGTGGCACTGAAGCTTTCTTT
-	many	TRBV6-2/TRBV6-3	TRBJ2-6	CASIRDSGANVLTF	TGTGCCAGCATACGTGACTCTGGGGCCAACGTCCTGACTTTC
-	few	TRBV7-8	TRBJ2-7	CASSPLRTATTYERQYF	TGTGCCAGCAGCCCCCTCCGGACAGCAACTACCTACGAGCGGCAGTACTTC
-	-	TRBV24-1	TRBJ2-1	CATSDWSNEQFF	TGTGCCACCAGTGATTGGAGCAATGAGCAGTTCTTC
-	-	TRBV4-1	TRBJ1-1	CASSLELYTEAFF	TGCGCCAGCAGCCTAGAACTGTATACTGAAGCTTTCTTT
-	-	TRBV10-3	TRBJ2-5	CAISESTGVETQYF	TGTGCCATCAGTGAGTCGACCGGGGTCGAGACCCAGTACTTC
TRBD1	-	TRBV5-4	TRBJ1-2	CASSPGTAWLGYTF	TGTGCCAGCAGCCCTGGGACAGCCTGGCTTGGCTACACCTTC
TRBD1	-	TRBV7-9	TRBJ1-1	CASSTNRGLEAFF	TGTGCCAGCAGCACAAACAGGGGACTTGAAGCTTTCTTT
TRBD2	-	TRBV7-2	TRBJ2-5	CASSDGGGRQETQYF	TGTGCCAGCAGCGACGGGGGGGGGCGCCAAGAGACCCAGTACTTC
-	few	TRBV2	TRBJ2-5	CASRGGAIGETQYF	TGTGCCAGCAGGGGCGGAGCTATCGGGGAGACCCAGTACTTC
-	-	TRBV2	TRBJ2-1	CASGRETGNEQFF	TGTGCCAGCGGGCGGGAAACAGGAAATGAGCAGTTCTTC
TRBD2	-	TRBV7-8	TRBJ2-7	CASSSLGGVNEQYF	TGTGCCAGCAGTTCCTTGGGGGGGGTCAACGAGCAGTACTTC
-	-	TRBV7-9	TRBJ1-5	CASSHRGGDQPQHF	TGTGCCAGCAGCCACCGGGGGGGGGATCAGCCCCAGCATTTT
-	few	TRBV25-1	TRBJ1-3	CASSDSQGISGNTIYF	TGTGCCAGCAGTGACAGTCAGGGTATTTCTGGAAACACCATATATTTT
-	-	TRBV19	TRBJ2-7	CASSIRGSTVYEQYF	TGTGCCAGTAGTATAAGGGGCTCTACCGTCTACGAGCAGTACTTC
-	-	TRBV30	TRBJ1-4	CAWSHKGVGEKLFF	TGTGCCTGGAGTCATAAGGGGGTCGGGGAAAAACTGTTTTTT
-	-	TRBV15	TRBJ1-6	CATSSWTDSPLHF	TGTGCCACCAGCTCTTGGACTGATTCACCCCTCCACTTT
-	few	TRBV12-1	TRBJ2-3	CASSFTLAGEGTQYF	TGTGCCAGCAGCTTTACGCTAGCGGGAGAAGGGACGCAGTATTTT
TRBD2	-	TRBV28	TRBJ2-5	CASSLPSGSLLETQYF	TGTGCCAGCAGTTTACCTAGCGGGAGCCTCTTGGAGACCCAGTACTTC
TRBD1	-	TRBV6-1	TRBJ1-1	CASSYGQGGHSEAFF	TGTGCCAGCAGTTACGGACAGGGAGGGCACAGTGAAGCTTTCTTT
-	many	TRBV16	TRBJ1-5	CASSPRRGDQPQHF	TGTGCCAGCAGCCCGAGGCGGGGGGATCAGCCCCAGCATTTT
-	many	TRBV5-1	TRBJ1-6	CASSLDRNSPLHF	TGCGCCAGCAGCTTGGACAGGAATTCACCCCTCCACTTT
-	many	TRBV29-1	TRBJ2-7	CSVEGGTTYEQYF	TGCAGCGTTGAAGGCGGGACCACCTACGAGCAGTACTTC
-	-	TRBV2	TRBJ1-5	CASRPGGSNQPQHF	TGTGCCAGCCGTCCCGGCGGTTCCAATCAGCCCCAGCATTTT
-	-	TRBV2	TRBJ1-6	CASSEGLTYLHF	TGTGCCAGCAGTGAAGGGCTCACGTACCTCCACTTT
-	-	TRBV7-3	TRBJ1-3	CASSLRRLNYGYTIYF	TGTGCCAGCAGCCTAAGGCGGCTTAACTATGGCTACACCATATATTTT
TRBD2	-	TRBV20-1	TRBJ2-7	CSASSGKAPPYEQYF	TGCAGTGCTAGCAGCGGGAAGGCCCCCCCCTACGAGCAGTACTTC
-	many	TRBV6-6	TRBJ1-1	CASSYFGGMAEAFF	TGTGCCAGCAGTTACTTCGGGGGGATGGCTGAAGCTTTCTTT
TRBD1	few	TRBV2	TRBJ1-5	CASNTGGSNQPQHF	TGTGCCAGCAACACAGGGGGTAGCAATCAGCCCCAGCATTTT
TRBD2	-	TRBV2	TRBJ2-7	CASSAYSGGNGEQYF	TGTGCCAGCAGTGCCTATAGCGGGGGGAATGGTGAGCAGTACTTC
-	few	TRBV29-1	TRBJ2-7	CSASGHSYEQYF	TGCAGTGCTTCGGGACACTCCTACGAGCAGTACTTC
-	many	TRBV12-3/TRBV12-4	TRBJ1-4	CASTSDRLHPRGKLFF	TGTGCCAGCACCTCCGATCGACTCCACCCAAGGGGAAAACTGTTTTTT
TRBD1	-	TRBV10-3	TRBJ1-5	CAIRGGQGVQPQHF	TGTGCCATCAGGGGAGGACAGGGCGTTCAGCCCCAGCATTTT
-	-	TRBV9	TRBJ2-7	CASSKAPAMGYEQYF	TGTGCCAGCAGTAAAGCACCAGCGATGGGATACGAGCAGTACTTC
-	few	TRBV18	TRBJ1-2	CASSPPFQGSYGYTF	TGTGCCAGCTCACCACCGTTTCAGGGGTCCTATGGCTACACCTTC